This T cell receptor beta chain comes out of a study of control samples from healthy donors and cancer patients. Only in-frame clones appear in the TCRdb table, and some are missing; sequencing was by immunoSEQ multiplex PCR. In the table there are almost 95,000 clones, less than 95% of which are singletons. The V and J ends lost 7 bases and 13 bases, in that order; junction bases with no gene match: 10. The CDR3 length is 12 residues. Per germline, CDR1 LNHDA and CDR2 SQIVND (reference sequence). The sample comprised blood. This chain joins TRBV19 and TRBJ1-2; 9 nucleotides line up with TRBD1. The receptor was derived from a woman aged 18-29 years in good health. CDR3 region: CASTVGDRACTF. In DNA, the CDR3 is TGTGCCAGTACCGTCGGGGACAGGGCGTGCACCTTC.